Below, one T cell receptor beta chain is given with its context. This entry is derived from a study of T cell changes during pregnancy in multiple sclerosis. Germline V gives CDR1 PRHDT, CDR2 FYEKMQ (reference sequence). Trimming left V 3 bases short and J 2 bases short, with 11 bases between. The CDR3 sequence is 14 residues long. TCRdb's copy holds only in-frame clones and misses some; the assay was immunoSEQ multiplex PCR. The sample lists approximately 43,000 clones, roughly 93% seen once, with around 3.9% in the top ten. The specimen comprised CD8+ T cells from peripheral blood mononuclear cells, sampled after pregnancy. The receptor was derived from a female donor with multiple sclerosis, enrolled in a pregnancy study. The chain has TRBV13 and TRBJ2-7, with D maybe TRBD1 (5 bases). The CDR3 protein is CASSFLTATYEQYF. DNA of the CDR3: TGTGCCAGCAGCTTTTTGACAGCAACCTACGAGCAGTACTTC.